This paragraph covers one T cell receptor beta chain sequence. As yet, its antigen is unknown. Profiled with immunoSEQ multiplex PCR; TCRdb holds only in-frame clones, not every one. The table records about 49,000 clones, 85% of them present only once. This sample was included in a study of OX40 agonist ivuxolimab in advanced cancers. In the study overall: As their treatment, patients were administered ivuxolimab, an agonistic anti-OX40 (CD134) antibody. Past anti-PD-1, anti-PD-L1 or anti-CTLA-4 therapy was accepted, and 40% had received some.

Findings and limits, study-wide: The average count of expanded clones was higher among CD8+ T cells than among CD4+.

Sequences were derived from CD4+ or CD8+ T cells sorted from blood, sampled in a trial of the OX40 agonist ivuxolimab. The sequence was obtained from an adult with an advanced solid tumor such as melanoma, head and neck, liver or kidney cancer.

Written as DNA, the CDR3 is TGTGCCAGCAGCTTAAGCCGGAGCTCTAGCACAGATACGCAGTATTTT. This codes for CASSLSRSSSTDTQYF. The chain couples TRBV7-8 to TRBJ2-3, with D uncertain. V lost 2 bases and J lost 0, with 12 bases in between. The CDR3 length is 16 residues. Germline CDR1 and CDR2: SGHVS and FQNEAQ.